The 30 T cell receptor beta chains below come from one sample, sequenced in a study of cytomegalovirus exposure and HLA in healthy donors. The PCR ran on 60 Vbeta and 13 Jbeta primers. Method: immunoSEQ multiplex PCR; TCRdb's copy keeps in-frame clones and lacks some. The sample records fewer than 250,000 clones, 80% to 90% being singletons. Sequenced input: PBMCs. The receptors derive from a man under 40 in good health and CMV-seronegative.

The V gene is TRBV5-1, the J gene TRBJ1-1, with a tentative D call TRBD1 (5 bases). The germline CDR1 and CDR2 sequences are SGHRS and YFSETQ. Trimming pared 0 bases from V and 6 bases from J, leaving 12 bases between. There are 14 residues in the CDR3. The CDR3 DNA is TGCGCCAGCAGCTTGGGATTTGGGGCCGCTGAAGCTTTCTTT. Protein sequence: CASSLGFGAAEAFF.

This chain connects TRBV6-6 to TRBJ2-5; tentatively, D is TRBD1 (5 bases). The DNA end is more similar to TRBJ2-7, so the J call may be wrong. The germline CDR1 and CDR2 sequences are MNHNY and SVGAGI (reference sequence). This CDR3 is built from 13 residues. DNA of the CDR3: TGTGCCAGCGGGTACGACAGCGCCTACGAGCAGTACTTC. It is translated as CASGYDSAYEQYF.

This rearrangement joins TRBV2 to TRBJ2-1; no firm D call. The length of the CDR3 is 13 residues. Germline V lookup: CDR1 SNHLY, CDR2 FYNNEI. Trimming left V 7 bases short and J 7 bases short, with 14 bases between. The CDR3 coding sequence is TGTGCCAGCAATTTCGGTTTTGGTAATGAGCAGTTCTTC. Its translation: CASNFGFGNEQFF.

This clone was seen only once. J is TRBJ2-1 and V is TRBV5-1, with 7 bases that match TRBD1. Germline-derived CDR1 and CDR2 are SGHRS and YFSETQ. J lost 3 bases, V lost 2 bases, and 5 bases had no gene match. The CDR3 contains 15 residues. The CDR3 protein is CASSLNWDSYNEQFF. Written as DNA, the CDR3 is TGCGCCAGCAGCTTAAATTGGGACAGCTACAATGAGCAGTTCTTC.

The chain carries TRBV2 and TRBJ2-7; D uncertain. The CDR3 consists of 15 residues. CDR1 is SNHLY and CDR2 is FYNNEI in the germline V gene. The V gene lost 5 bases and the J gene lost 6 bases, with 20 bases spanning the gap. The CDR3 spells CASSPLDIPEGEQYF. The CDR3 nucleotides read TGTGCCAGCAGTCCGTTAGACATCCCTGAAGGCGAGCAGTACTTC.

Of note for this clone: Within the sample, other DNA sequences also encode this same CDR3. J is TRBJ1-2 and V is TRBV28; tentative D call: TRBD1 (6 bases). The V and J ends lost 3 bases and 2 bases respectively, with 7 bases between them. The CDR3 runs to 13 residues. From germline, CDR1 is MDHEN and CDR2 SYDVKM. The CDR3 bases are TGTGCCAGCAGTTTGACAGGCAACTATGGCTACACCTTC. Its protein is CASSLTGNYGYTF.

The chain couples TRBV27 to TRBJ1-5; D is ambiguous. Germline loops: CDR1 MNHEY, CDR2 SMNVEV (reference sequence). The V end was cut by 2 bases, the J end by 8 bases, with 16 bases between. The CDR3 length is 15 residues. The CDR3 DNA reads TGTGCCAGCAGTTTACCCCTTGAGGGCATCGAGCCCCAGCATTTT. Amino acids: CASSLPLEGIEPQHF.

Comments on this clone: At one of its ends the junction is not consistent with the germline gene, which may arise from a read error. The rearrangement links TRBV9 to TRBJ2-3; TRBD2 aligns across 9 bases. The CDR3 extends over 12 amino acids. In germline, CDR1 is SGDLS, CDR2 YYNGEE. For the CDR3, the DNA is TGTGCCAGCAGCGTAGGCTCTGGCGGGGGGGTTTTT. Translated: CASSVGSGGGVF.

The chain couples TRBV7-9 to TRBJ1-2; D is undetermined. Trimming took 5 bases from V and 0 from J, leaving 10 bases between them. This CDR3 contains 14 residues. The germline V gene encodes CDR1 SEHNR and CDR2 FQNEAQ (reference sequence). In nucleotides, the CDR3 is TGTGCCAGCAGCCCTGACGGAGCTAACTATGGCTACACCTTC. Translating it yields CASSPDGANYGYTF.

This clone was picked up a small number of times. V usage is TRBV27 and J usage is TRBJ1-2, with D unclear. Germline assignment: CDR1 MNHEY and CDR2 SMNVEV (reference sequence). The germline V and J ends were trimmed by 8 bases and 5 bases, with 15 bases remaining between them. The CDR3 loop spans 13 amino acids. CDR3 DNA sequence: TGTGCCAGCTCTTCGAACAGCCTGTATGGCTACACCTTC. This codes for CASSSNSLYGYTF.

The chain carries TRBV27 and TRBJ2-3, with 11 positions matching TRBD1. This CDR3 region has 16 residues. CDR1 and CDR2 from the germline V gene are MNHEY and SMNVEV (reference sequence). The J segment lost 0 bases and the V segment lost 8 bases, leaving 7 bases of the junction unmatched. CDR3 amino acids: CASWGGQGASTDTQYF. CDR3 nucleotides: TGTGCCAGCTGGGGAGGACAGGGGGCTAGCACAGATACGCAGTATTTT.

This clone was counted between two and nine times. The CDR3 nucleotides are TGCGCCAGCAGCCAGGATGGGGCTCCGAACACCGGGGAGCTGTTTTTT. This gives the protein CASSQDGAPNTGELFF. This chain uses TRBV4-3 with TRBJ2-2, with D possibly being TRBD1 (5 bases). Germline-derived CDR1 and CDR2 are LGHNA and YSLEER. Trimming shortened V by 3 bases and J by 0 bases, and 11 bases separated the two germline ends. This CDR3 contains 16 residues.

The chain couples TRBV2 to TRBJ2-2, with D maybe TRBD1 (5 bases). The V end was cut by 5 bases, the J end by 2 bases, with 9 bases between. The length of the CDR3 is 14 residues. Germline values: CDR1 SNHLY, CDR2 FYNNEI. In DNA form, the CDR3 reads TGTGCCAGCAGTCACACAGGAAACACCGGGGAGCTGTTTTTT. It specifies CASSHTGNTGELFF.

This chain joins TRBV5-1 and TRBJ1-2; TRBD1 might be the D (5 bases). Trimming removed 1 base at V and 6 bases at J, with 13 bases between. Germline CDR1 SGHRS, CDR2 YFSETQ. The CDR3 has 14 amino acids. CDR3 protein: CASSLRSGYDGYTF. CDR3 nucleotide sequence: TGCGCCAGCAGCTTGCGTTCAGGGTACGATGGCTACACCTTC.

The CDR3 loop is CASSSSGQYNQPQHF. In nucleotides, the CDR3 is TGTGCCAGCTCATCCTCGGGACAGTACAATCAGCCCCAGCATTTT. The rearrangement uses TRBV18 and TRBJ1-5, with 7 bases lining up with TRBD1. Germline V gene data show CDR1 as KGHSH and CDR2 as LQKENI. The CDR3 is 15 amino acids. V lost 5 bases to trimming and J lost 3 bases; unmatched junction nucleotides: 7.

This clone was seen a handful of times. The chain has TRBV15 and TRBJ1-5; D may be TRBD1 (5 bases). Deletions cut 2 bases from V and 2 bases from J, with 13 bases between. The CDR3 has 16 amino acids. Germline values: CDR1 LNHNV, CDR2 YYDKDF (reference sequence). This chain's CDR3 is CATSRSRTLGNQPQHF. The DNA for the CDR3 is TGTGCCACCAGCAGATCAAGGACATTGGGCAATCAGCCCCAGCATTTT.

This clone showed up just once. The chain combines TRBV28 with TRBJ2-2; 8 positions agree with TRBD2. The germline CDR1 and CDR2 sequences are MDHEN and SYDVKM. The CDR3 is 17 residues long. V shed 6 bases and J 4 bases; nucleotides not matched to a gene: 13. DNA for the CDR3: TGTGCCAGCAGCTTAGGCGGGGGGCCCGGGGGCACCGGGGAGCTGTTTTTT. It codes for CASSLGGGPGGTGELFF. The variable domain in full, with the rest retrieved from reference TRBV28 and TRBJ2-2, is DVKVTQSSRYLVKRTGEKVFLECVQDMDHENMFWYRQDPGLGLRLIYFSYDVKMKEKGDIPEGYSVSREKKERFSLILESASTNQTSMYLCASSLGGGPGGTGELFFGEGSRLTVL.

This clone has just one count. J is TRBJ1-5 and V is TRBV2; TRBD1 is a possible D gene (5 bases). Germline CDR1 reads SNHLY; CDR2 reads FYNNEI. The V and J ends lost 6 bases and 4 bases respectively, with 13 bases between them. The CDR3 covers 14 residues. The CDR3 reads CASRSGRQNQPQHF. The CDR3, as DNA: TGTGCCAGCAGGTCAGGTAGACAGAATCAGCCCCAGCATTTT.

V gene TRBV28 combines with J gene TRBJ2-7, with 7 bases that match TRBD1. CDR1 is MDHEN, CDR2 SYDVKM, per germline. Germline trimming cut 6 bases from V and 0 bases from J; bases unmatched to any gene: 11. This CDR3 has 16 amino acids. CDR3 protein: CASSITGTASSYEQYF. The CDR3 DNA is TGTGCCAGCAGCATTACAGGGACAGCAAGCTCCTACGAGCAGTACTTC.

V is TRBV5-1 and J is TRBJ2-7; TRBD1 matches 9 bases. CDR3 length: 14 amino acids. Losses at the gene ends were 2 bases for V and 5 bases for J; bases not matched to a gene: 5. Per germline, CDR1 SGHRS and CDR2 YFSETQ. CDR3 DNA: TGCGCCAGCAGCTTTCAGACAGGGGGGGACGAGCAGTACTTC. Amino acids: CASSFQTGGDEQYF.

This clone occurred a few times. As DNA, the CDR3 is TGTGCCAGCAGTTCGGACAGGGCCCACGAGCAGTACTTC. This sequence encodes CASSSDRAHEQYF. The gene calls are TRBV27 and TRBJ2-5; 8 positions agree with TRBD1. TRBJ2-7 explains the end of the DNA better; the J call may be wrong. This CDR3 contains 13 residues. The germline gives CDR1 MNHEY, CDR2 SMNVEV (reference sequence).

Note on this clone: Different DNA sequences within this sample yield the same CDR3. J is TRBJ2-2 and V is TRBV7-2; possible D gene TRBD2, 6 bases. The germline V and J ends were trimmed by 5 bases and 2 bases, with 9 bases remaining between them. Germline V lookup: CDR1 SGHTA, CDR2 FQGNSA. The CDR3 contains 14 residues. CDR3 DNA: TGTGCCAGCAGCGGAGGGGCCAACACCGGGGAGCTGTTTTTT. Its translation: CASSGGANTGELFF.

The chain links TRBV7-9 to TRBJ2-1; 10 nucleotides agree with TRBD1. Looked up from germline, CDR1 is SEHNR and CDR2 is FQNEAQ (reference sequence). With V trimmed by 7 bases and J by 5 bases, 11 bases remained unmatched. The CDR3 covers 16 residues. The CDR3 sequence: CASNKIFGTGDNEQFF. The CDR3 DNA is TGTGCCAGCAACAAGATATTCGGGACAGGGGACAATGAGCAGTTCTTC.

The rearrangement joins TRBV6-6 to TRBJ2-2; TRBD1 matches at 8 bases. With V trimmed by 5 bases and J by 6 bases, 11 bases remained unmatched. CDR1 is MNHNY, CDR2 SVGAGI, per germline (reference sequence). The CDR3 runs 16 residues. CDR3 bases: TGTGCCAGCAGTCGCTTTGACCAGGGGGCGGCCGGGGAGCTGTTTTTT. Its protein is CASSRFDQGAAGELFF.

The V and J genes are TRBV5-1 and TRBJ2-7, with a possible D match to TRBD2 (5 bases). In germline, CDR1 is SGHRS, CDR2 YFSETQ. V lost 2 bases and J 6 bases, leaving 12 bases between the germline ends. The CDR3 contains 13 residues. The DNA for the CDR3 is TGCGCCAGCAGCTTACCCACTAGTTCCGAGCAGTACTTC. It is translated as CASSLPTSSEQYF. Full variable domain (rest looked up from reference TRBV5-1 and TRBJ2-7): KAGVTQTPRYLIKTRGQQVTLSCSPISGHRSVSWYQQTPGQGLQFLFEYFSETQRNKGNFPGRFSGRQFSNSRSEMNVSTLELGDSALYLCASSLPTSSEQYFGPGTRLTVT.

The chain carries TRBV7-9 and TRBJ2-5, with 8 bases lining up with TRBD2. CDR1 and CDR2 from the germline V gene are SEHNR and FQNEAQ (reference sequence). J lost 8 bases, V lost 7 bases, and 6 bases had no gene match. This CDR3 region has 12 residues. The CDR3: CASTGGPGTQYF. CDR3 DNA: TGTGCCAGCACGGGGGGGCCAGGTACCCAGTACTTC.

V gene TRBV4-1 combines with J gene TRBJ1-2; the D gene is possibly TRBD1 (5 bases). This CDR3 comprises 14 residues. V was clipped by 0 bases and J by 5 bases, with 10 bases between them. Germline assignment: CDR1 MGHRA and CDR2 YSYEKL. CDR3 bases: TGCGCCAGCAGCCAAGATTGGGGGGGGTATGGCTACACCTTC. As protein: CASSQDWGGYGYTF.

The rearrangement joins TRBV4-2 to TRBJ1-4, with TRBD1 matching 7 bases. V trimming: 3 bases; J trimming: 4 bases; junction bases outside the gene matches: 2. Per germline, CDR1 LGHNA and CDR2 YNFKEQ. CDR3 size: 14 residues. The CDR3 here is CASSQTGNNEKLFF. CDR3 DNA sequence: TGTGCCAGCAGCCAGACAGGGAATAATGAAAAACTGTTTTTT.

This chain links TRBV2 with TRBJ2-2; 11 bases fit TRBD1. The CDR3 is 15 residues long. Per the germline V gene, CDR1 is SNHLY and CDR2 is FYNNEI. The junction had 10 bases not matched to a gene; V was cut back by 6 bases and J by 10 bases. Here the CDR3 DNA reads TGTGCCAGCAGGTTGGACAGGGGGCTAAATGAGGAGCTGTTTTTT. It translates to CASRLDRGLNEELFF.

V and J are TRBV9 and TRBJ2-1, with D unclear. The V gene's germline CDR1 is SGDLS and CDR2 YYNGEE. V lost 2 bases to trimming and J lost 6 bases, with 6 bases between them. This CDR3 has 12 residues. Here the CDR3 reads CASSVLGNEQFF. The CDR3 nucleotides read TGTGCCAGCAGCGTCCTAGGCAATGAGCAGTTCTTC. Looking up the rest from reference TRBV9 and TRBJ2-1 gives the full variable domain: DSGVTQTPKHLITATGQRVTLRCSPRSGDLSVYWYQQSLDQGLQFLIQYYNGEERAKGNILERFSAQQFPDLHSELNLSSLELGDSALYFCASSVLGNEQFFGPGTRLTVL.